These 8 T cell receptor beta chains were sequenced from one sample in a study of T-cell memory formation after mild COVID-19. TCRdb ran MiXCR on the 5' RACE reads and lists one entry per CDR3 protein. The repertoire holds a few hundred thousand distinct CDR3 sequences, approximately 15% seen once, with roughly a fifth in the top ten. What was sequenced was PBMCs or a T cell subset sorted from them (not recorded which). The receptors originated from a man in his late teens or twenties who had mild COVID-19 (a few samples of this study predate the infection). Cell type and time point are not known.

This clonotype was recorded a few times. This chain joins TRBV12-3 or TRBV12-4 and TRBJ1-5; 7 bases are a match to TRBD1. Unmatched junction bases numbered 2, after V lost 3 bases and J lost 6 bases. The CDR3 has 13 residues. This CDR3 reads CASSFQGGQPQHF. As DNA, the CDR3 is TGTGCCAGCAGTTTCCAGGGGGGTCAGCCCCAGCATTTT.

The chain is built from TRBV12-3 or TRBV12-4 and TRBJ2-3, with 7 bases that match TRBD1. This CDR3 spans 15 amino acids. Unmatched junction bases numbered 4, after V lost 2 bases and J lost 2 bases. DNA of the CDR3: TGTGCCAGCAGTTTATCAGGGGGTGACACAGATACGCAGTATTTT. Translated, it gives CASSLSGGDTDTQYF.

In this sample, this clonotype turned up a few times. This rearrangement joins TRBV20-1 to TRBJ2-3; TRBD2 aligns across 14 bases. The trim removed 6 bases at V and 0 bases at J, leaving 2 bases unmatched. The CDR3 loop spans 15 amino acids. Germline assignment: CDR1 DFQATT and CDR2 SNEGSKA (reference sequence). CDR3 residues: CSAGLAGGSTDTQYF. The CDR3 bases are TGCAGTGCCGGACTAGCGGGGGGTAGCACAGATACGCAGTATTTT.

A few counts support this clonotype. V and J are TRBV20-1 and TRBJ2-6; 8 bases fit TRBD1. This CDR3 has 15 amino acids. V was pared by 2 bases and J by 3 bases, with 3 bases of the junction left unmatched. Germline V gives CDR1 DFQATT, CDR2 SNEGSKA (reference sequence). The CDR3: CSARTGGDGANVLTF. For the CDR3, the DNA is TGCAGTGCTAGAACAGGGGGAGATGGGGCCAACGTCCTGACTTTC.

V and J are TRBV2 and TRBJ1-2; D unresolved. With 3 bases removed from V and 8 bases from J, the gap between germline ends came to 10 bases. CDR3 size: 12 residues. Germline CDR1 SNHLY, CDR2 FYNNEI. CDR3 sequence reads: CASSDSAPGYTF. In nucleotides, the CDR3 is TGTGCCAGCAGTGACTCAGCCCCCGGCTACACCTTC.

The table lists this clonotype with a few counts. The rearrangement uses TRBV12-3 or TRBV12-4 and TRBJ1-1; 9 nucleotides line up with TRBD1. This CDR3 region has 14 residues. The V and J ends lost 7 bases and 6 bases, in that order; junction bases with no gene match: 9. The DNA for the CDR3 is TGTGCCAGCACCTTGACAGGGGGATTCGCTGAAGCTTTCTTT. This translates into CASTLTGGFAEAFF.

This chain joins TRBV11-2 and TRBJ2-5; 7 positions agree with TRBD1. This CDR3 has 13 amino acids. V dropped 6 bases and J dropped 4; count of bases not matched to a gene: 5. In germline, CDR1 is SGHAT, CDR2 FQNNGV. CDR3 nucleotides: TGTGCCAGCAGTAGGGGGCCTAGAGAGACCCAGTACTTC. It encodes CASSRGPRETQYF.

The CDR3, as DNA: TGTGCCAGTAGTGTACAGGGACTTAAAGAGACCCAGTACTTC. This encodes CASSVQGLKETQYF. The genes are TRBV19 and TRBJ2-5; possibly TRBD1 or TRBD2 for D (6 bases each). Germline V gives CDR1 LNHDA, CDR2 SQIVND (reference sequence). CDR3 length equals 14 residues. Trimming shortened V by 5 bases and J by 3 bases, and 13 bases separated the two germline ends.